This TCR beta chain was found in a study of shared clonotypes between healthy human individuals. Study context: Ranging from 18 to 49 in age, donors were a couple of women and a few men. Study-level points and caveats: Clonotypes shared by all four sorted-subset donors had higher generation probabilities than non-shared clonotypes. Among donors, sharing of clonotypes was expected to be affected by sequencing depth.

As for this clone: Its target is not known.

Some clones are missing from TCRdb's copy, which holds only in-frame ones; the method was immunoSEQ multiplex PCR. The table has around 2,100,000 clones, just under 95% seen once; the top ten hold more than 0.9%. Only CD45RO-negative cells positively selected for CCR7 counted as naive CD8 cells, so terminally differentiated effector memory CD45RA+ cells were excluded. The sample was naive CD8+ T cells sorted from blood. This sequence originates from a man aged 18 to 29 in good health.

CDR3 DNA sequence: TGTGCCAGCAGCGAACCGGGACAGGGATGGATCTACAATGAGCAGTTCTTC. Amino acids: CASSEPGQGWIYNEQFF. The V and J genes are TRBV7-2 and TRBJ2-1; 9 nucleotides match TRBD1. The V segment lost 5 bases and the J segment 3 bases; nucleotides outside the gene matches: 11. The length of the CDR3 is 17 residues. Germline CDR1 SGHTA, CDR2 FQGNSA.